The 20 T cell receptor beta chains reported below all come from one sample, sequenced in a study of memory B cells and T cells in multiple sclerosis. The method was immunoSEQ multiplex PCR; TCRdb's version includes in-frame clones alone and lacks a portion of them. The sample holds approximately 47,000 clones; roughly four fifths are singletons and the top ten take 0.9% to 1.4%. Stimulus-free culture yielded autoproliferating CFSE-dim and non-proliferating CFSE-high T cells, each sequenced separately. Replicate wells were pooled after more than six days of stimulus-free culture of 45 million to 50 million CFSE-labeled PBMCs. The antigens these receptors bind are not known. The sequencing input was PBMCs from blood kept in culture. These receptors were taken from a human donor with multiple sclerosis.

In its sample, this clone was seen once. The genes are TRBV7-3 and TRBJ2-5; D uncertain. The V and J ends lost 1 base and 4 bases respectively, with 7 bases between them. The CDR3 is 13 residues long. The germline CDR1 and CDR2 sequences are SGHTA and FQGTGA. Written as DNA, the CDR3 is TGTGCCAGCAGCTTAAGTGTACGAGAGACCCAGTACTTC. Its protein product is CASSLSVRETQYF.

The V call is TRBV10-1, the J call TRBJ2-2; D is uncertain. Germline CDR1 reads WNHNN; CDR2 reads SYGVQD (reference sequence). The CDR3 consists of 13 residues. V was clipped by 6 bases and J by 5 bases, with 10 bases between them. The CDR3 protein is CASSVTVTGELFF. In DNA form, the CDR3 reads TGCGCCAGCAGCGTAACGGTGACCGGGGAGCTGTTTTTT.

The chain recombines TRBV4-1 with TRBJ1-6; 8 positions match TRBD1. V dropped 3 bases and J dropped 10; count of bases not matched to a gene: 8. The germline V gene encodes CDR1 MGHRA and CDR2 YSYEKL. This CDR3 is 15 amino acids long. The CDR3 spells CASSQTQGGGSPLHF. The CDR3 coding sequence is TGCGCCAGCAGCCAGACACAGGGGGGGGGATCACCCCTCCACTTT.

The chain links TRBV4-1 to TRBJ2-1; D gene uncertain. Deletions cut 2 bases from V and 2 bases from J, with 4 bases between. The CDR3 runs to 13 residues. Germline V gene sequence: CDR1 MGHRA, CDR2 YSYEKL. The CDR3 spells CASSQPPYNEQFF. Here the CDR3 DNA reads TGCGCCAGCAGCCAACCGCCCTACAATGAGCAGTTCTTC.

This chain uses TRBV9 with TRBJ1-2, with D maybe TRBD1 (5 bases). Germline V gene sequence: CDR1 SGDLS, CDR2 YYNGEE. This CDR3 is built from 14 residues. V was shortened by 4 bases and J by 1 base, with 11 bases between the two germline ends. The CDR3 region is CASSLDRVNYGYTF. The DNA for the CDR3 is TGTGCCAGCAGCCTTGACAGAGTTAACTATGGCTACACCTTC.

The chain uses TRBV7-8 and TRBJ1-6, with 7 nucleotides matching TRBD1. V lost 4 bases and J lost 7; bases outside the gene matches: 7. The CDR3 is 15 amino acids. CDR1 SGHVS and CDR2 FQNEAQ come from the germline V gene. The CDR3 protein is CASSSDRVPNSPLHF. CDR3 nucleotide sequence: TGTGCCAGCAGCTCTGACAGGGTGCCCAATTCACCCCTCCACTTT.

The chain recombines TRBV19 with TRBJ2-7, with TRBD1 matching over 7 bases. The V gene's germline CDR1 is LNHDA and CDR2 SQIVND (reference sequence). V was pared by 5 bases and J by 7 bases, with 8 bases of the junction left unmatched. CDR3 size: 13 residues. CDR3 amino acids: CASSRIRQGEQYF. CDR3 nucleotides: TGTGCCAGTAGTCGGATTCGACAGGGTGAGCAGTACTTC.

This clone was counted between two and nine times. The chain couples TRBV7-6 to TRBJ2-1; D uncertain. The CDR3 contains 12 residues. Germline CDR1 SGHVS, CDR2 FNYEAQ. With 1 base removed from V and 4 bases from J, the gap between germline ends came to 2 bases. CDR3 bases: TGTGCCAGCAGCTTAGGGTACAATGAGCAGTTCTTC. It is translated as CASSLGYNEQFF.

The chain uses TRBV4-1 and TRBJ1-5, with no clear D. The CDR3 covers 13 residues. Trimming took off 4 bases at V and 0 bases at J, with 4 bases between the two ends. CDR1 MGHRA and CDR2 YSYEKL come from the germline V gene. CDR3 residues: CASSPFSNQPQHF. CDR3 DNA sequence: TGCGCCAGCAGCCCTTTTAGCAATCAGCCCCAGCATTTT.

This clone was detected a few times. CDR3 DNA: TGTGCCAGCAGCCAGACAGGGTTTGTTTTGGGCAATGAGCAGTTCTTC. It codes for CASSQTGFVLGNEQFF. V is TRBV14 and J is TRBJ2-1, with 7 bases that match TRBD1. CDR3 length: 16 amino acids. The germline V gene encodes CDR1 SGHDN and CDR2 FVKESK. J gave up 6 bases and V 3 bases, and 11 bases lay outside the gene matches. Full variable domain (rest looked up from reference TRBV14 and TRBJ2-1): EAGVTQFPSHSVIEKGQTVTLRCDPISGHDNLYWYRRVMGKEIKFLLHFVKESKQDESGMPNNRFLAERTGGTYSTLKVQPAELEDSGVYFCASSQTGFVLGNEQFFGPGTRLTVL.

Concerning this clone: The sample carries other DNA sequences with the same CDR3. The DNA of the CDR3 is TGCAGCGTAGTATGGGTGGCCCCGCGGGAGAACACTGAAGCTTTCTTT. The encoded protein is CSVVWVAPRENTEAFF. V gene TRBV29-1 combines with J gene TRBJ1-1; D is unclear. The CDR3 contains 16 residues. Germline V lookup: CDR1 SQVTM, CDR2 ANQGSEA. V was trimmed by 6 bases and J by 1 base, leaving 21 bases between them.

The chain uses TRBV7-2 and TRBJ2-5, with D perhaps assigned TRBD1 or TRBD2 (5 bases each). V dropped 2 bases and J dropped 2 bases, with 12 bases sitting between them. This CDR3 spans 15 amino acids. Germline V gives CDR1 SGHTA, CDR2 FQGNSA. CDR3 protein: CASSLTRGAQETQYF. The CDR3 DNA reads TGTGCCAGCAGCTTAACAAGGGGAGCTCAAGAGACCCAGTACTTC. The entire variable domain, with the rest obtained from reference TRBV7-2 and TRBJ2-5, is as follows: GAGVSQSPSNKVTEKGKDVELRCDPISGHTALYWYRQSLGQGLEFLIYFQGNSAPDKSGLPSDRFSAERTGGSVSTLTIQRTQQEDSAVYLCASSLTRGAQETQYFGPGTRLLVL.

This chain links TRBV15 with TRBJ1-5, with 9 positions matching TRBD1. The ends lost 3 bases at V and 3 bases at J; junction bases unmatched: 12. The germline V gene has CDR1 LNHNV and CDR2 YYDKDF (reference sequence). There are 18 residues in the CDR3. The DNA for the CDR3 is TGTGCCACCAGCAGGGACAGGGGTCTTTCGCTTATCAATCAGCCCCAGCATTTT. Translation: CATSRDRGLSLINQPQHF.

CDR3 in amino acids: CSAQWGEGTQYF. The CDR3 DNA follows: TGCAGCGCCCAGTGGGGGGAGGGGACGCAGTATTTT. The chain employs TRBV29-1 and TRBJ2-3, with 7 positions matching TRBD2. J lost 9 bases, V lost 7 bases, and 10 bases had no gene match. The CDR3 covers 12 residues. CDR1 SQVTM and CDR2 ANQGSEA come from the germline V gene.

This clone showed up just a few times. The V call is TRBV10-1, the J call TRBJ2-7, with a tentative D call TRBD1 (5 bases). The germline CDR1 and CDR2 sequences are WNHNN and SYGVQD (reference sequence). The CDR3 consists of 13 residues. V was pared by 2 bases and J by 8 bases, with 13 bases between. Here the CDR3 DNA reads TGCGCCAGCAGTGAGGGAAAGGACACCCAGCAGTACTTC. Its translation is CASSEGKDTQQYF.

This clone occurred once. Here the CDR3 DNA reads TGTGCCATCAGGGGTTCCGGGACAGGGTCCAACTATGGCTACACCTTC. This gives the protein CAIRGSGTGSNYGYTF. The chain combines TRBV10-3 with TRBJ1-2, with 9 bases aligning to TRBD1. This CDR3 is 16 amino acids long. After removal of 6 bases from V and 2 bases from J, the junction contained 10 bases not matched to a gene. Per germline, CDR1 ENHRY and CDR2 SYGVKD.

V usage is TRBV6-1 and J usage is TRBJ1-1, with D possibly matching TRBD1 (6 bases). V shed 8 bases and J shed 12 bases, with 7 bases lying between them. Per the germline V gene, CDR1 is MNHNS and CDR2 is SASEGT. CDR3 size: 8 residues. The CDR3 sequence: CASQGTFF. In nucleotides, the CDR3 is TGTGCCAGCCAGGGGACTTTCTTT.

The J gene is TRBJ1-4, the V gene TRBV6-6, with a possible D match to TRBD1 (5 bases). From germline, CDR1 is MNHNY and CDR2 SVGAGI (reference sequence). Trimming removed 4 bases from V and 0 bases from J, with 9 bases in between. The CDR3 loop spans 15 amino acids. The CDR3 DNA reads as TGTGCCAGCAGTTCGGGACTCACAACTAATGAAAAACTGTTTTTT. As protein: CASSSGLTTNEKLFF.

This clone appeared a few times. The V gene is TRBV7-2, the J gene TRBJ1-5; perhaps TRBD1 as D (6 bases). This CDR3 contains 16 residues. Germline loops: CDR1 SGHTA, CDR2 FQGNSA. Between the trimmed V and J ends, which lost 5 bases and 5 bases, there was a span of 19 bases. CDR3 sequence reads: CASSLGTSGTYQPQHF. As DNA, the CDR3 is TGTGCCAGCAGCCTTGGGACAAGTGGGACGTATCAGCCCCAGCATTTT. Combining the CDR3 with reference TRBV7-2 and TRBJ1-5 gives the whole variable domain GAGVSQSPSNKVTEKGKDVELRCDPISGHTALYWYRQSLGQGLEFLIYFQGNSAPDKSGLPSDRFSAERTGGSVSTLTIQRTQQEDSAVYLCASSLGTSGTYQPQHFGDGTRLSIL.

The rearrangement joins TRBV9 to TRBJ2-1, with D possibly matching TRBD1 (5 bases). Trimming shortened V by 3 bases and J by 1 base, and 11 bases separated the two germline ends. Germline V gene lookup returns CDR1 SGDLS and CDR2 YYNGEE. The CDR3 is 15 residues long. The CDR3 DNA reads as TGTGCCAGCAGCGCCCAGGGTGGGTCCTACAATGAGCAGTTCTTC. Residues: CASSAQGGSYNEQFF.